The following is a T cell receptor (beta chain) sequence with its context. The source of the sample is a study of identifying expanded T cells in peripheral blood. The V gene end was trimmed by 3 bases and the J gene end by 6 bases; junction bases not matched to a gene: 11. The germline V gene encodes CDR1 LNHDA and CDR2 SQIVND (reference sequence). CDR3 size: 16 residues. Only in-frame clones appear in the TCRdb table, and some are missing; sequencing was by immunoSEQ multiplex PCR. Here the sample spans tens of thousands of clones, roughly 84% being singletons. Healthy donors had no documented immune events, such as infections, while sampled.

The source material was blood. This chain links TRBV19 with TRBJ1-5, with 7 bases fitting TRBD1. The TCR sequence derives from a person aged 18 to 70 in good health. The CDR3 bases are TGTGCCAGTAGTATTCCAGGCAGGGGGGGTGGTCAGCCCCAGCATTTT. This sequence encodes CASSIPGRGGGQPQHF.